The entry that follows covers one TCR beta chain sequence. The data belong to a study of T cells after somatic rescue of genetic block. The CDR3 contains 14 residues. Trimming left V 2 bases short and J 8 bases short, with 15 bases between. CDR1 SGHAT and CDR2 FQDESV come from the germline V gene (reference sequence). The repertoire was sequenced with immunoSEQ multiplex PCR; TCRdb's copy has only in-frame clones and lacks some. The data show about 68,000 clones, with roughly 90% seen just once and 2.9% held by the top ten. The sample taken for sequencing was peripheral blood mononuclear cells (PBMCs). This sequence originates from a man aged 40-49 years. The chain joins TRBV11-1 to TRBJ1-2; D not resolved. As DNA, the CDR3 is TGTGCCAGCAGCTTAAGAACGAGTAGCACGGGCTACACCTTC. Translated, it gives CASSLRTSSTGYTF.